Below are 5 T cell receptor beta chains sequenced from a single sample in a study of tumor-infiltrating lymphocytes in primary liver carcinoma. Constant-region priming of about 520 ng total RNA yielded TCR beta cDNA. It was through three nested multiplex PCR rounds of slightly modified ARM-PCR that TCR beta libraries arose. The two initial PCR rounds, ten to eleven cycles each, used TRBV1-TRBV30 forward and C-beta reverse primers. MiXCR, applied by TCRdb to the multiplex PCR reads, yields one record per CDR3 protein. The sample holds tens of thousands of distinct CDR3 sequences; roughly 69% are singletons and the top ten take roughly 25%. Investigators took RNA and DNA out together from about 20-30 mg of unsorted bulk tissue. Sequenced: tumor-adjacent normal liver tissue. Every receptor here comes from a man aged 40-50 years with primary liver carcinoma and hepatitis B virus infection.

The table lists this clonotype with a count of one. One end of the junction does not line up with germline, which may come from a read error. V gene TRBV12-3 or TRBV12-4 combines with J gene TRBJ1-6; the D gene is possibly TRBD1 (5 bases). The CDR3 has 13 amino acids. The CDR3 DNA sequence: TGTGCCAGCTCATTGGGGGAGAATTCACCTCTCCACTTT. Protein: CASSLGENSPLHF.

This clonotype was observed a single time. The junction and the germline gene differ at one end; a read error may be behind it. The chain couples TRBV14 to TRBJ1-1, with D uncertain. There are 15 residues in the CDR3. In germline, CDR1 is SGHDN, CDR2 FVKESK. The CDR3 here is CASSPRLGVGTVAFF. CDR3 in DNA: TGTGCCAGCAGCCCCAGACTTGGGGTAGGCACTGTAGCTTTCTTT.

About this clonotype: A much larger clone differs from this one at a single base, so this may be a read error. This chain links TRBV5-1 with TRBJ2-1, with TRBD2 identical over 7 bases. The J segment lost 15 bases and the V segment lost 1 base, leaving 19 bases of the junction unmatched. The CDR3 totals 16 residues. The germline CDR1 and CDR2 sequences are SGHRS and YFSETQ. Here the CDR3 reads CASSLMGGSEPNEGFF. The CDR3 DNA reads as TGCGCCAGCAGCTTGATGGGCGGGAGTGAACCCAACGAGGGGTTCTTC.

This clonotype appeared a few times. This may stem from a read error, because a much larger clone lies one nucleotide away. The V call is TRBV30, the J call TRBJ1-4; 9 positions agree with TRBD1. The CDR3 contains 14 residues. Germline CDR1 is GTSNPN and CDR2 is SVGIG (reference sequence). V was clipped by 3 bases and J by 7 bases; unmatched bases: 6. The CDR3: CAWSRTGVGEKLFF. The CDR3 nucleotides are TGTGCCTGGAGCAGGACAGGGGTCGGTGAAAAACTGTTTTTT.

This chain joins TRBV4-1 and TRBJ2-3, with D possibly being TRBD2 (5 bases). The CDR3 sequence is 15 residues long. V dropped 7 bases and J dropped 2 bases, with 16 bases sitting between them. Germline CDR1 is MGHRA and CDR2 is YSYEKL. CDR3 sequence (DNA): TGCGCCAGCAACCTCACACTAGTGGACACAGATACGCAGTATTTT. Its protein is CASNLTLVDTDTQYF.